This T cell receptor beta chain was captured in a study of blood T cell repertoires in COVID-19. Study context: Samples representing acute and convalescent COVID-19 were sourced from the United States, Italy and Spain. T cells, B-cell-depleted T cells, or PBMCs supplied cDNA or gDNA.

V dropped 4 bases and J dropped 5; count of bases not matched to a gene: 6. Germline values: CDR1 SEHNR, CDR2 FQNEAQ (reference sequence). The CDR3 is 15 amino acids. In the authors' methods: For nucleated cells, counts were estimated from reference gene primer amplification. Profiling relied on immunoSEQ multiplex PCR, and the TCRdb table lists in-frame clones only, not all of them. V, J and clone size are those of that table, while D and trimming were read from the DNA. The data show about 80,000 clones, with 88% seen just once and around 7.3% held by the top ten. This clonotype was obtained from a woman aged 80 or older with acute or convalescent COVID-19. Sequencing input: peripheral blood. The rearrangement uses TRBV7-9 and TRBJ2-5; 11 nucleotides match TRBD2. The chain's CDR3 is CASSSSGGTRETQYF. CDR3 DNA: TGTGCCAGCAGCTCTAGCGGGGGGACCCGCGAGACCCAGTACTTC.